The TCR beta chain under discussion was sequenced for a study of OX40 agonist ivuxolimab in advanced cancers. On the study more broadly: The group had a mean age of about 65 years, ranged from about 23 to 79, and was approximately 81% male.

J was trimmed by 1 base and V by 4 bases; bases with no gene match: 4. This CDR3 has 16 amino acids. The germline V gene has CDR1 SGHTA and CDR2 FQGNSA. The data were produced by immunoSEQ multiplex PCR, yet TCRdb's version contains in-frame clones alone and is incomplete. The sample yields roughly 61,000 clones, 80% to 90% seen once. This chain links TRBV7-2 with TRBJ2-6; TRBD1 agrees at 7 bases. This specimen consisted of CD4+ or CD8+ T cells sorted from blood, obtained in a trial of the OX40 agonist ivuxolimab. This TCR derives from an adult with an advanced solid tumor such as melanoma, head and neck, liver or kidney cancer. The DNA of the CDR3 is TGTGCCAGCAGCTCCCGGACAGGATCTGGGGCCAACGTCCTGACTTTC. Amino acids: CASSSRTGSGANVLTF.